What follows is one T cell receptor (beta chain) and its context. As yet, its antigen is unknown. Method: immunoSEQ multiplex PCR; TCRdb's copy keeps in-frame clones and lacks some. The sample has under 300,000 clones; 87% are singletons. The treatment: approximately 18 received Ad26.COV2.S at low or high dose, single or two shots; 5 received placebo; per-sample allocation not given. It was on day 63 after the first vaccine or placebo injection that samples were taken. As its vector, the vaccine had Ad26, which expressed Wuhan-strain SARS-CoV-2 spike. The data stem from a study of Ad26.COV2.S vaccination and SARS-CoV-2 variants. Whole-study results and caveats: After vaccination, reports described spike-specific CD8+ and CD4+ T cell responses as showing substantial breadth.

The sequence was obtained from a person between 18 and 65 years old who received the Ad26.COV2.S COVID-19 vaccine or a placebo. Specimen: peripheral blood, collected in a trial of Ad26.COV2.S vaccine versus placebo.

CDR3 amino acids: CASSLFQGTQYF. CDR3 nucleotide sequence: TGCGCCAGCAGCCTTTTCCAGGGGACGCAGTATTTT. The V call is TRBV4-1, the J call TRBJ2-3; D is perhaps TRBD1 (6 bases). The CDR3 runs to 12 residues. Germline CDR1 and CDR2: MGHRA and YSYEKL. V lost 4 bases and J lost 9, with 11 bases in between.